This TCR beta chain originates from a study of T cell responses to AZD1222 COVID-19 vaccine. General study points: Vaccine-related CD4 TCRs covered spike, predominating at 160-218 and 743-854. In the spike-specific TCR repertoire, nearly half reportedly target unmutated variant regions. Donors were largely white British and mainly female; clonal diversity was possibly underestimated.

In regard to this clone: Its antigen remains unidentified.

Germline V gene lookup returns CDR1 MNHNY and CDR2 SVGAGI (reference sequence). The length of the CDR3 is 12 residues. Trimming stripped 2 bases from V and 2 bases from J, with 3 bases between. Repertoires were generated with immunoSEQ multiplex PCR, while TCRdb's copy carries only in-frame clones and drops some. The sample records approximately 180,000 clones, 70% to 90% being singletons. The material was peripheral blood, obtained on day 0 of AZD1222 vaccination. The chain has TRBV6-6 and TRBJ1-1; D call uncertain. The source of this sequence is an adult in good health. The CDR3: CASSYVNTEAFF. The CDR3 DNA follows: TGTGCCAGCAGTTACGTAAACACTGAAGCTTTCTTT.